One and the same sample provided the 32 T cell receptor beta chains below, sequenced in a study of shared clonotypes between healthy human individuals (TCRdb year 2020). The library was built by means of the immunoSEQ multiplex PCR assay. This immuneACCESS table, as held by TCRdb, lists in-frame sequences with V and J called but not all clones. Of the missing ones, under half trace to an unresolved V gene in checked studies; the others have no known cause. The sample table records 640,000 or so clones; about two thirds of these occur just once. Approximately 2% of the sample goes to the ten largest clones. The sample consisted of memory CD4+ T cells sorted from blood. The meaning of the sample's cell subset or site label: CD45RA-negative fraction. All receptors come from a woman aged 25 to 39 in good health.

This clone was detected only a few times. The J gene is TRBJ1-4, the V gene TRBV28, with 8 positions matching TRBD1. V lost 4 bases, J lost 14 bases, and 9 bases stayed unmatched. Per the germline V gene, CDR1 is MDHEN and CDR2 is SYDVKM. CDR3 length: 13 residues. This CDR3 reads CASSYGQGWLLFF. The CDR3 DNA sequence: TGTGCCAGCAGTTACGGACAGGGATGGCTTCTGTTTTTT.

This clone was found a few times. The chain is built from TRBV5-4 and TRBJ1-2; no clear D gene. The germline gives CDR1 SGHNT, CDR2 YYREEE (reference sequence). This CDR3 is 13 amino acids long. V shed 0 bases and J shed 4 bases, with 7 bases lying between them. CDR3 in DNA: TGTGCCAGCAGCTTGGCCCGTACCTATGGCTACACCTTC. Protein: CASSLARTYGYTF. Filled out from reference TRBV5-4 and TRBJ1-2, the complete variable domain reads ETGVTQSPTHLIKTRGQQVTLRCSSQSGHNTVSWYQQALGQGPQFIFQYYREEENGRGNFPPRFSGLQFPNYSSELNVNALELDDSALYLCASSLARTYGYTFGSGTRLTVV.

The V and J genes are TRBV28 and TRBJ2-2; 7 bases are shared with TRBD2. The CDR3 covers 15 residues. J lost 4 bases, V lost 5 bases, and 7 bases had no gene match. CDR1 is MDHEN, CDR2 SYDVKM, per germline. The DNA of the CDR3 is TGTGCCAGCAGTGCAAGCGGGAAGGGCACCGGGGAGCTGTTTTTT. It translates to CASSASGKGTGELFF.

The chain recombines TRBV7-5 with TRBJ2-1. TRBV7-5 is listed as a pseudogene. This CDR3 spans 16 amino acids. The CDR3 DNA follows: TGTGTCAGAAGCTTAGAATCGGCATACTCCTACAATGAGCAGTTCTTC. Translated, it gives CVRSLESAYSYNEQFF.

V usage is TRBV4-1 and J usage is TRBJ2-2; D is unresolved. V was cut by 3 bases and J by 0 bases, with 5 bases left in between. The V gene's germline CDR1 is MGHRA and CDR2 YSYEKL. This CDR3 region has 14 residues. The CDR3 nucleotides are TGCGCCAGCAGCCACCATTCGAACACCGGGGAGCTGTTTTTT. It is translated as CASSHHSNTGELFF.

The V gene is TRBV30, the J gene TRBJ1-5; D unresolved. V was trimmed by 2 bases and J by 4 bases, leaving 15 bases between them. In germline, CDR1 is GTSNPN, CDR2 SVGIG (reference sequence). CDR3 length: 15 residues. Here the CDR3 reads CAWSTGRPSNQPQHF. Here the CDR3 DNA reads TGTGCCTGGAGTACGGGCCGCCCAAGTAATCAGCCCCAGCATTTT.

The V and J genes are TRBV2 and TRBJ2-7; D perhaps matches TRBD1 (6 bases). V was trimmed by 1 base and J by 1 base, leaving 8 bases between them. CDR1 and CDR2 from the germline V gene are SNHLY and FYNNEI. The CDR3 covers 14 residues. This chain's CDR3 is CASSEDRGSYEQYF. Written as DNA, the CDR3 is TGTGCCAGCAGTGAAGATAGGGGGTCCTACGAGCAGTACTTC.

The chain is built from TRBV7-9 and TRBJ2-6, with TRBD1 identical over 8 bases. Trimming took 4 bases from V and 0 from J; bases not matched to a gene: 8. This CDR3 spans 18 amino acids. Germline values: CDR1 SEHNR, CDR2 FQNEAQ (reference sequence). Here the CDR3 DNA reads TGTGCCAGCAGCTCAGGGGACAGGTCCAGCTCTGGGGCCAACGTCCTGACTTTC. Encoded protein: CASSSGDRSSSGANVLTF.

This clone has more than one count but fewer than ten. V gene TRBV30 combines with J gene TRBJ2-2; 8 bases are a match to TRBD1. This CDR3 is 17 amino acids long. Trimming removed 3 bases from V and 5 bases from J; junction bases left unmatched: 14. Germline assignment: CDR1 GTSNPN and CDR2 SVGIG (reference sequence). The CDR3 protein is CAWRVDRGVLGTGELFF. CDR3 nucleotide sequence: TGTGCCTGGAGGGTCGACAGGGGAGTTCTGGGTACCGGGGAGCTGTTTTTT.

This clone was observed a few times. This sequence joins TRBV7-9 and TRBJ2-7, with D hard to call. The CDR3 totals 13 residues. V was trimmed by 1 base and J by 1 base, leaving 5 bases between them. CDR1 SEHNR and CDR2 FQNEAQ come from the germline V gene (reference sequence). CDR3 nucleotide sequence: TGTGCCAGCAGCTTAGTACAGTCCTACGAGCAGTACTTC. It translates to CASSLVQSYEQYF.

V usage is TRBV16 and J usage is TRBJ2-7; 7 positions match TRBD1. The junction had 3 bases not matched to a gene; V was cut back by 2 bases and J by 2 bases. Germline values: CDR1 KGHSY, CDR2 FQNENV. The CDR3 loop spans 14 amino acids. The CDR3 nucleotides are TGTGCCAGCAGCCAAGGGACAGTAACCTACGAGCAGTACTTC. Its translation: CASSQGTVTYEQYF.

The gene calls are TRBV6-1 and TRBJ1-5; 8 nucleotides align to TRBD1. The germline CDR1 and CDR2 sequences are MNHNS and SASEGT. CDR3 length equals 16 residues. J was trimmed by 3 bases and V by 4 bases; bases with no gene match: 8. CDR3 DNA: TGTGCCAGCAGTGCCTCCGACAGGGGCGACAATCAGCCCCAGCATTTT. Residues: CASSASDRGDNQPQHF.

The genes are TRBV28 and TRBJ2-7, with 8 bases aligning to TRBD1. Germline trimming cut 7 bases from V and 7 bases from J; bases unmatched to any gene: 15. CDR3 length equals 15 residues. Germline CDR1 is MDHEN and CDR2 is SYDVKM. For the CDR3, the DNA is TGTGCCAGCAACTACAGAGCAGGGGGCACTGGGGAGCAGTACTTC. Amino acid sequence: CASNYRAGGTGEQYF.

This clone was recorded once. The sample contains more than one DNA sequence encoding this CDR3. The chain joins TRBV9 to TRBJ2-3, with D perhaps TRBD2 (6 bases). The CDR3 runs 16 residues. From germline, CDR1 is SGDLS and CDR2 YYNGEE. Trimming took off 0 bases at V and 0 bases at J, with 11 bases between the two ends. In nucleotides, the CDR3 is TGTGCCAGCAGCGTAGGAGGCGGGACTAGCACAGATACGCAGTATTTT. Its protein product is CASSVGGGTSTDTQYF.

V gene TRBV21-1 combines with J gene TRBJ2-5. TRBV21-1 is assigned pseudogene status. The CDR3 extends over 13 amino acids. In nucleotides, the CDR3 is TGTGCCAGCTTTAAGGAAATTCAAGAGACCCAGTACTTC. This translates into CASFKEIQETQYF.

This sequence joins TRBV28 and TRBJ2-5; the match to TRBD2 covers 7 bases. The CDR3 sequence is 15 residues long. The ends lost 5 bases at V and 4 bases at J; junction bases unmatched: 10. CDR1 and CDR2 (germline): MDHEN, SYDVKM. CDR3 nucleotide sequence: TGTGCCAGCAGTACCACCCGACTAGCCTTAGAGACCCAGTACTTC. It specifies CASSTTRLALETQYF.

The chain uses TRBV28 and TRBJ2-5; TRBD2 matches 8 bases. Trimming removed 5 bases from V and 5 bases from J; junction bases left unmatched: 7. This CDR3 region has 14 residues. CDR1 and CDR2 from the germline V gene are MDHEN and SYDVKM. This chain's CDR3 is CASSEASGYETQYF. The CDR3 DNA sequence: TGTGCCAGCAGTGAAGCTAGCGGGTATGAGACCCAGTACTTC.

This chain uses TRBV11-2 with TRBJ2-7; 8 bases line up with TRBD1. CDR1 and CDR2 (germline): SGHAT, FQNNGV. This CDR3 is 15 amino acids long. The ends lost 6 bases at V and 2 bases at J; junction bases unmatched: 9. The CDR3 coding sequence is TGTGCCAGCAGTCCTCAGGGGGCGGCCACCTACGAGCAGTACTTC. Translation gives CASSPQGAATYEQYF.

This chain joins TRBV2 and TRBJ2-7, with D perhaps TRBD1 (5 bases). Trimming left V 4 bases short and J 3 bases short, with 10 bases between. Germline V gene data show CDR1 as SNHLY and CDR2 as FYNNEI. The length of the CDR3 is 13 residues. The CDR3 bases are TGTGCCAGCAGTGGACAGACCGTCTACGAGCAGTACTTC. Translated, it gives CASSGQTVYEQYF.

The chain has TRBV5-1 and TRBJ2-1; 8 bases line up with TRBD1. This CDR3 has 15 residues. Trimming took 2 bases from V and 8 from J; bases not matched to a gene: 9. The germline V gene has CDR1 SGHRS and CDR2 YFSETQ. CDR3 in amino acids: CASSLSGGTFDEQFF. Written as DNA, the CDR3 is TGCGCCAGCAGCTTATCAGGGGGCACGTTCGATGAGCAGTTCTTC.

This clone was seen only a few times. This rearrangement joins TRBV9 to TRBJ2-3; D gene uncertain. The length of the CDR3 is 14 residues. Trimming shortened V by 5 bases and J by 4 bases, and 14 bases separated the two germline ends. Germline-derived CDR1 and CDR2 are SGDLS and YYNGEE. The CDR3 DNA reads as TGTGCCAGCAGTAGAGCGTCTGTCCCAGATACGCAGTATTTT. It translates to CASSRASVPDTQYF.

With respect to this clone: This sequence may be a read error, since a much larger clone differs from it by one base. The sample contains more than one DNA sequence encoding this CDR3. The chain couples TRBV11-3 to TRBJ2-1; 7 bases map to TRBD2. Trimming cost V 1 base and J 4 bases; bases outside gene matches: 1. This CDR3 is 14 amino acids long. Per the germline V gene, CDR1 is SGHNT and CDR2 is YENEEA. The CDR3 nucleotides are TGTGCCAGCAGCTTAGCGGGAGGTTACAATGAGCAGTTCTTC. Protein sequence: CASSLAGGYNEQFF.

The gene calls are TRBV10-3 and TRBJ2-6, with a tentative D call TRBD1 (5 bases). Per germline, CDR1 ENHRY and CDR2 SYGVKD. The CDR3 covers 13 residues. Trimming took 8 bases from V and 4 from J, leaving 9 bases between them. The CDR3 nucleotides are TGTGCCATCCAGGGTGAGGGGGCCAACGTCCTGACTTTC. Amino acids: CAIQGEGANVLTF.

The rearrangement joins TRBV11-2 to TRBJ2-2, with TRBD2 matching over 8 bases. Germline assignment: CDR1 SGHAT and CDR2 FQNNGV. With V trimmed by 8 bases and J by 5 bases, 13 bases remained unmatched. The CDR3 consists of 16 residues. CDR3 sequence: CASAWSLAGGTGELFF. The CDR3 DNA reads TGTGCCAGCGCTTGGTCACTGGCGGGAGGAACCGGGGAGCTGTTTTTT.

J is TRBJ2-6 and V is TRBV7-2; D gene ambiguous. The CDR3 has 16 amino acids. Trimming shortened V by 5 bases and J by 0 bases, and 11 bases separated the two germline ends. CDR1 and CDR2 from the germline V gene are SGHTA and FQGNSA. The CDR3 sequence: CASSQAPSSGANVLTF. The DNA for the CDR3 is TGTGCCAGCAGCCAGGCGCCAAGCTCTGGGGCCAACGTCCTGACTTTC. The variable domain in full, completed from reference TRBV7-2 and TRBJ2-6, reads GAGVSQSPSNKVTEKGKDVELRCDPISGHTALYWYRQSLGQGLEFLIYFQGNSAPDKSGLPSDRFSAERTGGSVSTLTIQRTQQEDSAVYLCASSQAPSSGANVLTFGAGSRLTVL.

The chain combines TRBV30 with TRBJ1-1; TRBD1 agrees at 7 bases. With V trimmed by 3 bases and J by 4 bases, 5 bases remained unmatched. Germline loops: CDR1 GTSNPN, CDR2 SVGIG (reference sequence). This CDR3 spans 13 amino acids. This chain's CDR3 is CAWRTQGVTEAFF. CDR3 DNA sequence: TGTGCCTGGAGAACCCAGGGGGTCACTGAAGCTTTCTTT.

The chain employs TRBV5-6 and TRBJ2-7, with 9 bases matching TRBD2. With 5 bases clipped from V and 1 base from J, the junction kept 4 bases outside the gene matches. This CDR3 is built from 14 residues. CDR1 and CDR2 from the germline V gene are SGHDT and YYEEEE. CDR3 sequence: CASRTSGVSYEQYF. In DNA, the CDR3 is TGTGCCAGCAGGACTAGCGGCGTATCCTACGAGCAGTACTTC.

This chain joins TRBV5-1 and TRBJ2-7; D tentatively reads TRBD1 or TRBD2 (5 bases each). CDR3 length: 16 residues. Trimming pared 2 bases from V and 0 bases from J, leaving 15 bases between. Germline-derived CDR1 and CDR2 are SGHRS and YFSETQ. CDR3 sequence reads: CASSFGSGTISYEQYF. Here the CDR3 DNA reads TGCGCCAGCAGCTTCGGATCCGGGACGATCTCCTACGAGCAGTACTTC. The full variable domain, rest sourced from reference TRBV5-1 and TRBJ2-7, is KAGVTQTPRYLIKTRGQQVTLSCSPISGHRSVSWYQQTPGQGLQFLFEYFSETQRNKGNFPGRFSGRQFSNSRSEMNVSTLELGDSALYLCASSFGSGTISYEQYFGPGTRLTVT.

In the case of this clone: Other DNA sequences in the same sample also yield this CDR3. This CDR3 reads CASSESPYEQYF. The DNA for the CDR3 is TGTGCCAGCAGTGAGAGCCCCTACGAGCAGTACTTC. This chain uses TRBV2 with TRBJ2-7; D gene ambiguous. This CDR3 comprises 12 residues. The V gene's germline CDR1 is SNHLY and CDR2 FYNNEI. Trimming took 3 bases from V and 2 from J, leaving 5 bases between them.

The V gene is TRBV4-2, the J gene TRBJ2-3; D is unresolved. This CDR3 is 13 amino acids long. Germline V CDR1 and CDR2: LGHNA, YNFKEQ. The germline V and J ends were trimmed by 5 bases and 3 bases, with 9 bases remaining between them. CDR3 loop: CASSDTMTDTQYF. The DNA of the CDR3 is TGTGCCAGCAGCGATACTATGACAGATACGCAGTATTTT.

V usage is TRBV14 and J usage is TRBJ2-7; 9 bases align to TRBD1. V lost 1 base, J lost 4 bases, and 5 bases stayed unmatched. The germline gives CDR1 SGHDN, CDR2 FVKESK. This CDR3 contains 15 residues. CDR3 nucleotide sequence: TGTGCCAGCAGCCAAGGGACAGGGGCATGGTACGAGCAGTACTTC. This gives the protein CASSQGTGAWYEQYF.

The chain combines TRBV28 with TRBJ1-5; D is perhaps TRBD1 (5 bases). There are 15 residues in the CDR3. The germline V gene has CDR1 MDHEN and CDR2 SYDVKM. Between the trimmed V and J ends, which lost 6 bases and 7 bases, there was a span of 19 bases. CDR3 coding DNA: TGTGCCAGCAGCCCCCCAGGGCACATAATACAGCCCCAGCATTTT. It translates to CASSPPGHIIQPQHF.